Following are 7 T cell receptor beta chains from one sample sequenced in a study of cytomegalovirus exposure and HLA in healthy donors. It was with 60 Vbeta and 13 Jbeta primers that the PCR ran. Only in-frame clones appear in the TCRdb table, and some are missing; sequencing was by immunoSEQ multiplex PCR. Altogether about 160,000 clones are present, 65% to 85% being singletons, with the ten largest covering roughly 1.2%. The sample comprised PBMCs. These receptors came from a boy aged 2 to 9 in good health and CMV-seronegative.

V is TRBV6-5 and J is TRBJ2-5; 7 bases fit TRBD2. Germline V gene data show CDR1 as MNHEY and CDR2 as SVGAGI. The CDR3 length is 13 residues. V was clipped by 6 bases and J by 5 bases; unmatched bases: 6. Written as DNA, the CDR3 is TGTGCCAGCAGCCGACTAGCAGGGGAGACCCAGTACTTC. As protein: CASSRLAGETQYF.

Only one count was recorded for this clone. V usage is TRBV21-1 and J usage is TRBJ2-3; the tabulated D call, TRBD2, remains unverified against the DNA. TRBV21-1 is reported as a pseudogene. The CDR3 runs to 22 residues. CDR3 residues: CASSKVPITSGGEPNSTDTQYF. The CDR3 DNA follows: TGTGCCAGCAGCAAAGTTCCTATTACTAGCGGGGGAGAACCGAACAGCACAGATACGCAGTATTTT.

The chain employs TRBV30 and TRBJ2-5; 16 nucleotides align to TRBD2. Trimming took 1 base from V and 4 from J; bases not matched to a gene: 3. The germline V gene encodes CDR1 GTSNPN and CDR2 SVGIG (reference sequence). The CDR3 is made up of 16 amino acids. This CDR3 is CAWSAGTSGRVETQYF. CDR3 sequence (DNA): TGTGCCTGGAGTGCAGGGACTAGCGGGAGGGTAGAGACCCAGTACTTC.

The rearrangement links TRBV27 to TRBJ1-5; no clear D. Germline V gene sequence: CDR1 MNHEY, CDR2 SMNVEV (reference sequence). The CDR3 runs to 13 residues. The ends were cut back, 6 bases at V and 4 bases at J, with 10 bases in the middle. This CDR3 is CASSQTPNQPQHF. In DNA, the CDR3 is TGTGCCAGCAGCCAGACACCGAATCAGCCCCAGCATTTT.

The chain links TRBV30 to TRBJ1-3; the match to TRBD1 covers 9 bases. Germline assignment: CDR1 GTSNPN and CDR2 SVGIG (reference sequence). J gave up 0 bases and V 7 bases, and 1 base lay outside the gene matches. The CDR3 runs 13 residues. The CDR3: CALQGASGNTIYF. CDR3 nucleotides: TGTGCCTTACAGGGGGCCTCTGGAAACACCATATATTTT.

The rearrangement links TRBV6-5 to TRBJ1-4; D is possibly TRBD1 (5 bases). CDR3 length: 14 amino acids. CDR1 is MNHEY, CDR2 SVGAGI, per germline. V lost 8 bases and J lost 10, with 20 bases in between. The CDR3 nucleotides are TGTGCCAGCGCCCCACCCGGGGGATCAGGAAAACTGTTTTTT. Translating gives CASAPPGGSGKLFF.

In DNA form, the CDR3 reads TGTGCCAGCAGCCCGACTAGCGGGACCCTAGCCAAAAACATTCAGTACTTC. Protein sequence: CASSPTSGTLAKNIQYF. V gene TRBV7-2 combines with J gene TRBJ2-4; 11 bases are shared with TRBD2. J was trimmed by 0 bases and V by 5 bases; bases with no gene match: 6. Germline lookup yields CDR1 SGHTA and CDR2 FQGNSA. The CDR3 length is 17 residues. The whole variable domain, remainder taken from reference TRBV7-2 and TRBJ2-4, is GAGVSQSPSNKVTEKGKDVELRCDPISGHTALYWYRQSLGQGLEFLIYFQGNSAPDKSGLPSDRFSAERTGGSVSTLTIQRTQQEDSAVYLCASSPTSGTLAKNIQYFGAGTRLSVL.